This is a list of T cell receptor beta chains from one sample in a study of shared clonotypes between healthy human individuals. Clones were sequenced by immunoSEQ multiplex PCR, and TCRdb holds only the in-frame ones, with some missing. The profile shows hundreds of thousands of clones, roughly three quarters of them singletons. What was sequenced was PBMCs. All receptors come from a woman between 40 and 50 years old in good health. Some clones in this sample may be carry-over from other donors' samples. Both conserved end residues are trimmed from each CDR3. The order of the fields is J gene, V gene, CDR3 protein.

J gene: TRBJ2-1
V gene: TRBV4-1
CDR3 protein: ASSQDLNGGLKDEQF

J gene: TRBJ2-7
V gene: TRBV20-1
CDR3 protein: SASMAAEQY

J gene: TRBJ1-4
V gene: TRBV5-1
CDR3 protein: ASSDPGRDEKLF

J gene: TRBJ2-7
V gene: TRBV6-1
CDR3 protein: ASGTSGSYEQY

J gene: TRBJ2-3
V gene: TRBV11-2
CDR3 protein: ASSSGTSGWTDTQY

J gene: TRBJ1-5
V gene: TRBV7-8
CDR3 protein: ASSPSPGIQPQH

J gene: TRBJ1-2
V gene: TRBV7-3
CDR3 protein: ASSPSGANYGYT

J gene: TRBJ2-5
V gene: TRBV30
CDR3 protein: AWTPKGRTGETQY

J gene: TRBJ1-5
V gene: TRBV6-1
CDR3 protein: ASSDLGGNQPQH

J gene: TRBJ1-1
V gene: TRBV11-2
CDR3 protein: ASSLSRTEAF

J gene: TRBJ2-2
V gene: TRBV10-3
CDR3 protein: AISESVRRASGELF

J gene: TRBJ2-3
V gene: TRBV15
CDR3 protein: ATSRVSGIGTDTQY

J gene: TRBJ2-7
V gene: TRBV7-8
CDR3 protein: ASSPSGRALPTYEQY

J gene: TRBJ1-3
V gene: TRBV30
CDR3 protein: AWSAGDSSGNTIY

J gene: TRBJ2-2
V gene: TRBV19
CDR3 protein: ASSPVAGELF

J gene: TRBJ1-1
V gene: TRBV6-1
CDR3 protein: ASSDRDQRDTEAF

J gene: TRBJ2-5
V gene: TRBV6-1
CDR3 protein: ASSQTGVLVTQY

J gene: TRBJ1-2
V gene: TRBV7-8
CDR3 protein: ASSLDGRAIYGYT

J gene: TRBJ1-4
V gene: TRBV30
CDR3 protein: AWSAGQGFRLIEKLF

J gene: TRBJ1-1
V gene: TRBV18
CDR3 protein: ASPQTPNLNTEAF

J gene: TRBJ2-7
V gene: TRBV25-1
CDR3 protein: ATGTGTYEQY

J gene: TRBJ1-2
V gene: TRBV7-9
CDR3 protein: ASSLRRGAAGEDYGYT

J gene: TRBJ2-3
V gene: TRBV6-1
CDR3 protein: ASSELGATDTQY

J gene: TRBJ2-7
V gene: TRBV9
CDR3 protein: ASSVGSGITYEQY

J gene: TRBJ2-7
V gene: TRBV30
CDR3 protein: AWSVQLGAGPTYEQY

J gene: TRBJ2-1
V gene: TRBV6-5
CDR3 protein: ASSYGGSNNEQF

J gene: TRBJ1-1
V gene: TRBV30
CDR3 protein: AWSEGGVLRSPEAF

J gene: TRBJ1-1
V gene: TRBV19
CDR3 protein: ASRGGQGNTEAF

J gene: TRBJ2-7
V gene: TRBV7-9
CDR3 protein: ASSFAASYEQY

J gene: TRBJ1-3
V gene: TRBV7-6
CDR3 protein: ASSPSRNSGNTIY